A single T cell receptor (beta chain) is shown here with its context. Its binding antigen is unknown. Per-base qualities were not stored, and no clone one base away is much larger. Donors were healthy HIV-negative adults with no recently reported acute infections or vaccinations. Only Caucasian adults living in Nashville, Tennessee, USA were represented among the donors. CD4+ T cells were enriched by magnetic negative selection; naive cells were then positively selected on CD45RA, and the negative fraction formed the memory subset. Blood was collected by leukapheresis, and PBMCs were isolated by Ficoll-Histopaque density gradient centrifugation and then cryopreserved in liquid nitrogen vapor phase. Analytical flow cytometry was used to check the purity and quantity of every magnetically sorted T cell population. Genomic DNA was isolated from each sorted fraction and quantified by UV absorbance on a Nanodrop 2000c.

This record comes from a study of shared clonotypes between healthy human individuals (dated by TCRdb to the early 2020s). With respect to the entire study: A few men and a couple of women, aged 18 to 49 years, made up the cohort. For each donor, three plates each were used for CD4 naive and CD4 memory, two plates were used for CD8 naive, and one plate was used for CD8 memory. Blood TCR repertoires of four to six healthy adults were deeply sequenced to estimate repertoire size and the extent of clonotype sharing between individuals. Each donor's leukapheresis produced roughly between roughly 0.85 and 9.5 billion PBMCs. To increase sequencing depth and limit assay-specific biases, TCR repertoire library preparation and sequencing were carried out by different laboratories using diverse techniques. Overall results and qualifications from the work: Higher generation probabilities were observed for clonotypes shared by all four sorted-subset donors than for non-shared clonotypes. Sampling was restricted to blood, and TCR repertoires in tissues likely differ from the TCR repertoires found in blood. The genetic and exposure-history diversity represented was limited by the small number of donors. Approximately 4.8% of naive CD4, 3% to 4% of naive CD8, approximately 2% of memory CD4, and about 0.4% of memory CD8 clonotypes were shared across several donors. Pairwise subsampling led to the expectation that sequencing depth would affect the degree of clonotype sharing among donors. Even with the large sequencing depth, rarefaction of the sorted-subset datasets indicated that sequencing was incomplete. Naive subsets generally had larger estimated clonotype richness than memory subsets did.

Trimming leaves V shorter by 6 bases and J shorter by 5 bases, with the junction holding 7 bases beyond the gene matches. CDR1 and CDR2 are drawn from the germline V gene: SNHLY, FYNNEI. Its CDR3 holds 14 amino acids, cysteine through phenylalanine. This entry keeps only the CDR3 DNA: 42 bases, framed from base 1. TCR CDR3 regions were amplified from genomic DNA by multiplex PCR using the deep immunoSEQ assay. For each cell subset, the extracted genomic DNA was distributed evenly across all wells of several immunoSEQ 96-well plates, and each plate served as one replicate. For sorted subsets, approximately 210 ng genomic DNA, equal to 30,000 to 35,000 T cell genomes, was loaded into each replicate PCR. Purified libraries were measured with a Qubit 3.0 fluorometer, size-checked on a Bioanalyzer 2100, and measured again with the KAPA Library Quantification kit. Each immunoSEQ 96-well plate was sequenced on its own single-read 150-cycle Illumina NextSeq 550 flow cell. In the source study's methods: Because the immunoSEQ output included only junctional sequences and no quality scores, the filtering could not be the same as the filtering used for full-length reads. Sequences were annotated with PyIR, a Python wrapper for IgBLAST v1.9, and V/J genes and CDR3 were assigned using IMGT germline references. Any read was removed if the V/J assignment was weak (E-value above 1e-6), the CDR3 was missing, or the read contained stop codons, out-of-frame junctions, or ambiguous translated residues. A V3J clonotype was defined by an identical inferred V gene, J gene, and CDR3 amino acid sequence. Percentage overlap between repertoires was calculated by dividing the number of shared unique clonotypes by the size of the smaller repertoire. RTK rarefaction, the Chao1 estimator, and Recon v2.1 estimates of unobserved clonotypes were used to assess repertoire richness. Generation probabilities were computed with OLGA for all TCRbeta clonotypes obtained by the gDNA method from a handful of donors. Imported from immuneACCESS, the table was reduced by TCRdb to in-frame sequences with V and J called. These copies leave out some clones; in studies compared against another copy, an unresolved V gene accounts for under half, and the cause of the remainder is not known. D and trimming were read from the DNA, whereas the V and J calls and clone size are those reported in that table. The sample records 950,000 to 1,300,000 clones, approximately 76% of which are singletons. The ten largest clones take up about 1.5% of the sample.

This sequence was found in a man between 18 and 35 years old in good health. Sequenced input: memory CD4+ T cells sorted from blood. The sample's cell subset or site, from its label and the paper: CD45RA-negative fraction. The chain was built from TRBV2 and TRBJ2-7; 10 central nucleotides agree with TRBD1. The nucleotide sequence reads as follows: TGTGCCAGCAGCCGGGACAGGGGAAGCGACGAGCAGTACTTC. Protein translation: CASSRDRGSDEQYF.